This T cell receptor (beta chain) originates from a study of tumor-infiltrating lymphocytes in localized non-small cell lung cancer. Across the whole study: Several tumor histologies, both smoking statuses, and some post-neoadjuvant chemotherapy samples were included. From each patient, both tumor and uninvolved lung, non-adjacent to tumor, were sampled.

TCRdb's copy holds only in-frame clones and misses some; the assay was immunoSEQ multiplex PCR. This table has 15,000 to 20,000 clones, around 72% appearing once. This clone has only a few counts. Its antigen is not identified. Points from the study as a whole: Only some patients had TCR sequencing, depending on available tissue. TCRbeta sequencing showed higher T cell infiltration in tumors than uninvolved lung.

The germline V gene has CDR1 GTSNPN and CDR2 SVGIG (reference sequence). Trimming removed 2 bases from V and 0 bases from J, with 7 bases in between. This CDR3 region has 14 residues. The rearrangement joins TRBV30 to TRBJ1-4; no definite D call. The sample consisted of lung tumor tissue. The sequence derives from a human donor with non-small cell lung cancer. The CDR3 reads CAWSPSSTNEKLFF. DNA of the CDR3: TGTGCCTGGAGTCCCTCATCAACTAATGAAAAACTGTTTTTT.